One sample yielded the 21 T cell receptor beta chains listed below, sequenced in a study of cytomegalovirus exposure and HLA in healthy donors. A multiplex PCR was run with 60 Vbeta primers and 13 Jbeta primers. Using immunoSEQ multiplex PCR, the repertoire was profiled, and TCRdb retains in-frame clones only, with some absent. The sample holds approximately 110,000 clones, over 60% seen once. Sequencing input: PBMCs. The receptors stem from a female donor in good health and CMV-seropositive.

This clone was seen ten or more times. The V call is TRBV4-3, the J call TRBJ1-1; D remains unclear. Germline V gives CDR1 LGHNA, CDR2 YSLEER. Trimming left V 2 bases short and J 1 base short, with 5 bases between. The CDR3 contains 13 residues. In DNA form, the CDR3 reads TGCGCCAGCAGCCAAACGGGGAACACTGAAGCTTTCTTT. This translates into CASSQTGNTEAFF.

This chain connects TRBV6-6 to TRBJ2-5; D might be TRBD1 (5 bases). From germline, CDR1 is MNHNY and CDR2 SVGAGI (reference sequence). The CDR3 runs 14 residues. Between the trimmed V and J ends, which lost 0 bases and 4 bases, there was a span of 9 bases. The CDR3 bases are TGTGCCAGCAGTTACTCGTGGGGCTCAGAGACCCAGTACTTC. Protein: CASSYSWGSETQYF.

This clone was picked up one time. The chain combines TRBV9 with TRBJ2-5, with D perhaps matching TRBD1 (6 bases). CDR1 and CDR2 (germline): SGDLS, YYNGEE. V gave up 2 bases and J gave up 5 bases, with 10 bases separating them. CDR3 length equals 13 residues. CDR3 DNA: TGTGCCAGCAGCGTCACAGGGCGCGAGACCCAGTACTTC. This codes for CASSVTGRETQYF.

The chain recombines TRBV4-3 with TRBJ1-2; TRBD1 is a possible D gene (5 bases). There are 17 residues in the CDR3. Between the trimmed V and J ends, which lost 4 bases and 4 bases, there was a span of 22 bases. Germline-derived CDR1 and CDR2 are LGHNA and YSLEER. CDR3 DNA sequence: TGCGCCAGCAGCCGCGCGGGACGAGACAAGTACGGCTATGGCTACACCTTC. Translating gives CASSRAGRDKYGYGYTF.

CDR3 protein: CASSLERGGAPPRDEAFF. Here the CDR3 DNA reads TGCGCCAGCAGCTTGGAGCGTGGGGGGGCGCCGCCTCGAGATGAAGCTTTCTTT. The V call is TRBV5-1, the J call TRBJ1-1; possibly TRBD1 for D (6 bases). Germline CDR1 SGHRS, CDR2 YFSETQ. This CDR3 spans 18 amino acids. Trimming cost V 0 bases and J 7 bases, with 25 bases left between them.

The chain couples TRBV6-5 to TRBJ2-7; D gene uncertain. This CDR3 comprises 12 residues. V dropped 0 bases and J dropped 5 bases, with 5 bases sitting between them. Germline V CDR1 and CDR2: MNHEY, SVGAGI. CDR3 in DNA: TGTGCCAGCAGTTACTCGAGTAACGAGCAGTACTTC. Encoded protein: CASSYSSNEQYF.

The V call is TRBV30, the J call TRBJ2-7; 9 bases line up with TRBD1. CDR1 GTSNPN and CDR2 SVGIG come from the germline V gene (reference sequence). J gave up 7 bases and V 2 bases, and 9 bases lay outside the gene matches. This CDR3 has 14 residues. The CDR3 DNA is TGTGCCTGGAGTCTGGGACAGGGTCCGGGTGAGCAGTACTTC. Encoded protein: CAWSLGQGPGEQYF.

This chain joins TRBV30 and TRBJ1-2; 10 nucleotides agree with TRBD1. With 5 bases clipped from V and 6 bases from J, the junction kept 9 bases outside the gene matches. Per germline, CDR1 GTSNPN and CDR2 SVGIG (reference sequence). CDR3 size: 14 residues. CDR3 nucleotides: TGTGCCTGGGATCGACAGGGGGCAACTGATGGCTACACCTTC. Encoded protein: CAWDRQGATDGYTF.

This clone showed up just once. The chain is built from TRBV9 and TRBJ1-2; 10 nucleotides match TRBD1. From germline, CDR1 is SGDLS and CDR2 YYNGEE. Unmatched junction bases numbered 2, after V lost 0 bases and J lost 3 bases. The CDR3 totals 15 residues. The CDR3 spells CASSVGQGADYGYTF. CDR3 DNA: TGTGCCAGCAGCGTAGGACAGGGGGCCGACTATGGCTACACCTTC.

This sequence joins TRBV2 and TRBJ1-2, with 9 nucleotides matching TRBD1. CDR1 is SNHLY, CDR2 FYNNEI, per germline. The V gene end was trimmed by 4 bases and the J gene end by 2 bases; junction bases not matched to a gene: 8. There are 16 residues in the CDR3. The CDR3 DNA is TGTGCCAGCAGTGCAACGTACAGGGGGCAGAACTATGGCTACACCTTC. Residues: CASSATYRGQNYGYTF.

The chain links TRBV27 to TRBJ1-5; 7 nucleotides agree with TRBD1. After removal of 6 bases from V and 6 bases from J, the junction contained 8 bases not matched to a gene. Per the germline V gene, CDR1 is MNHEY and CDR2 is SMNVEV (reference sequence). CDR3 length: 14 amino acids. DNA of the CDR3: TGTGCCAGCAGGCGACAGGGATACGGTCAGCCCCAGCATTTT. Protein product: CASRRQGYGQPQHF.

This chain links TRBV7-2 with TRBJ2-7, with unresolved D. The length of the CDR3 is 13 residues. V lost 2 bases, J lost 6 bases, and 11 bases lay in between. Germline V CDR1 and CDR2: SGHTA, FQGNSA. The CDR3 nucleotides are TGTGCCAGCAGCTTAAACCCCCCGAGCGAGCAGTACTTC. Its protein product is CASSLNPPSEQYF.

The chain combines TRBV29-1 with TRBJ2-1; the D gene is possibly TRBD1 (7 bases). V was shortened by 0 bases and J by 3 bases, with 15 bases between the two germline ends. The V gene's germline CDR1 is SQVTM and CDR2 ANQGSEA. The CDR3 sequence is 16 residues long. CDR3 bases: TGCAGCGTTGAAGATCTTCAGGGGGGAAGCTACAATGAGCAGTTCTTC. Translated: CSVEDLQGGSYNEQFF.

V usage is TRBV2 and J usage is TRBJ1-5, with unresolved D. Germline CDR1 SNHLY, CDR2 FYNNEI. V lost 4 bases and J lost 2, with 18 bases in between. This CDR3 contains 17 residues. Here the CDR3 reads CASSGGEGQVRNQPQHF. DNA for the CDR3: TGTGCCAGCAGTGGGGGTGAGGGCCAGGTCCGCAATCAGCCCCAGCATTTT.

This clone was seen a few times. Other nucleotide sequences in the sample specify the same CDR3. The V and J genes are TRBV27 and TRBJ1-5; 8 nucleotides agree with TRBD1. Germline V lookup: CDR1 MNHEY, CDR2 SMNVEV (reference sequence). The CDR3 has 16 amino acids. Trimming cost V 3 bases and J 7 bases; bases outside gene matches: 11. CDR3 in amino acids: CASSLGAGGRNQPQHF. CDR3 DNA sequence: TGTGCCAGCAGTTTGGGGGCAGGGGGCAGAAACCAGCCCCAGCATTTT.

The gene calls are TRBV2 and TRBJ2-5, with 7 positions matching TRBD2. The CDR3 is 13 amino acids. The J segment lost 5 bases and the V segment lost 4 bases, leaving 4 bases of the junction unmatched. The germline gives CDR1 SNHLY, CDR2 FYNNEI. CDR3 residues: CASSVTSKETQYF. Written as DNA, the CDR3 is TGTGCCAGCAGTGTGACTAGCAAGGAGACCCAGTACTTC. The whole variable domain, filled in from reference TRBV2 and TRBJ2-5, reads EPEVTQTPSHQVTQMGQEVILRCVPISNHLYFYWYRQILGQKVEFLVSFYNNEISEKSEIFDDQFSVERPDGSNFTLKIRSTKLEDSAMYFCASSVTSKETQYFGPGTRLLVL.

The chain carries TRBV6-5 and TRBJ2-7, with D perhaps TRBD2 (6 bases). CDR1 MNHEY and CDR2 SVGAGI come from the germline V gene. The CDR3 contains 13 residues. V gave up 6 bases and J gave up 3 bases, with 12 bases separating them. The CDR3 sequence is CASRGTFHYEQYF. Here the CDR3 DNA reads TGTGCCAGCAGAGGGACTTTTCACTACGAGCAGTACTTC.

V is TRBV6-1 and J is TRBJ2-7; 7 positions agree with TRBD1. The CDR3 length is 13 residues. The germline gives CDR1 MNHNS, CDR2 SASEGT. The junction had 9 bases not matched to a gene; V was cut back by 10 bases and J by 3 bases. CDR3 amino acids: CATRQGSFYEQYF. In DNA, the CDR3 is TGTGCCACCAGACAGGGAAGCTTCTACGAGCAGTACTTC.

This clone was counted a few times. The rearrangement links TRBV11-2 to TRBJ2-5; D gene uncertain. V gave up 5 bases and J gave up 0 bases, with 10 bases separating them. This CDR3 is built from 14 residues. In germline, CDR1 is SGHAT, CDR2 FQNNGV. The CDR3 DNA reads TGTGCCAGCAGCCCGAACCGGGACCAAGAGACCCAGTACTTC. Amino acids: CASSPNRDQETQYF.

This clone was seen a single time. The V gene is TRBV6-5, the J gene TRBJ2-7, with TRBD2 identical over 7 bases. With 6 bases clipped from V and 0 bases from J, the junction kept 8 bases outside the gene matches. Germline V gene lookup returns CDR1 MNHEY and CDR2 SVGAGI. The CDR3 spans 15 residues. CDR3 region: CASRFKRGTSYEQYF. The DNA of the CDR3 is TGTGCCAGCAGATTCAAGCGGGGAACCTCCTACGAGCAGTACTTC.

This CDR3 reads CASSPGQRVGQPQHF. DNA of the CDR3: TGTGCCAGCAGCCCGGGACAGCGGGTCGGTCAGCCCCAGCATTTT. The J gene is TRBJ1-5, the V gene TRBV5-8; 7 positions match TRBD1. CDR3 length: 15 amino acids. With 4 bases clipped from V and 6 bases from J, the junction kept 10 bases outside the gene matches. Germline CDR1 reads SGHTS; CDR2 reads YDEGEE.